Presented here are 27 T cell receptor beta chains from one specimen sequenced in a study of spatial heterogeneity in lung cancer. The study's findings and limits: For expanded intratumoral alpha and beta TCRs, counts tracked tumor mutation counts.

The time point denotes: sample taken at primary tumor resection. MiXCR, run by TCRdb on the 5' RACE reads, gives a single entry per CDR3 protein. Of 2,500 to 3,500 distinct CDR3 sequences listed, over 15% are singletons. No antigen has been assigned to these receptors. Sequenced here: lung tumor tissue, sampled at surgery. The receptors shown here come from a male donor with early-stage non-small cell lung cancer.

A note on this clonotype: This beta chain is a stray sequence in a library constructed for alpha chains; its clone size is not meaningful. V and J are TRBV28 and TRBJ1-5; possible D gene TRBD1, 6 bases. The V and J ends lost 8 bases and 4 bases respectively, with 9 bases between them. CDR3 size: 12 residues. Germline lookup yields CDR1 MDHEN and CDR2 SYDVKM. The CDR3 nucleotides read TGTGCCAGCGGCAGGGGAAATCAGCCCCAGCATTTT. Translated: CASGRGNQPQHF.

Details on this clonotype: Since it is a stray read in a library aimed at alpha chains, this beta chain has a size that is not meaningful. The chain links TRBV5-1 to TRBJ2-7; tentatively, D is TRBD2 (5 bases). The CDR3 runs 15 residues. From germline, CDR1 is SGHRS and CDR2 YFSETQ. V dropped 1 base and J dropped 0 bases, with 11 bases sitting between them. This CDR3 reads CASSLTSGSSYEQYF. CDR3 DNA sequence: TGCGCCAGCAGCTTGACGAGCGGTAGCTCCTACGAGCAGTACTTC.

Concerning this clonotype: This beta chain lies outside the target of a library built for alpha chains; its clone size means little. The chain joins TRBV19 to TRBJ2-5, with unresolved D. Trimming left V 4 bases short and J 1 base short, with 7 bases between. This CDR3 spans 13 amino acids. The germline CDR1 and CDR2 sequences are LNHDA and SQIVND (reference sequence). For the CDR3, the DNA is TGTGCCAGTAGTACCGGGTCCCAAGAGACCCAGTACTTC. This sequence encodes CASSTGSQETQYF.

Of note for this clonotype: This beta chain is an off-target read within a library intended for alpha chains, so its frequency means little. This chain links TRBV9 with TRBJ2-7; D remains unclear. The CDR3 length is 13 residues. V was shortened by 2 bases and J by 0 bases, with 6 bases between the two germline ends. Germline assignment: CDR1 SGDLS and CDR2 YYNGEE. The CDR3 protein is CASSVSPSYEQYF. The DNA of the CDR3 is TGTGCCAGCAGCGTTAGTCCCTCCTACGAGCAGTACTTC.

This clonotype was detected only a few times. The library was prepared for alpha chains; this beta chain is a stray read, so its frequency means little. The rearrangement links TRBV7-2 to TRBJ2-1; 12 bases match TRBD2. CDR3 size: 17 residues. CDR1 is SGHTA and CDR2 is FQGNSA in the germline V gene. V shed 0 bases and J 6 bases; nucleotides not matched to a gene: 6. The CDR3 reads CASSLAYLAGGINEQFF. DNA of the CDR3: TGTGCCAGCAGCTTAGCCTACCTAGCGGGGGGGATCAATGAGCAGTTCTTC.

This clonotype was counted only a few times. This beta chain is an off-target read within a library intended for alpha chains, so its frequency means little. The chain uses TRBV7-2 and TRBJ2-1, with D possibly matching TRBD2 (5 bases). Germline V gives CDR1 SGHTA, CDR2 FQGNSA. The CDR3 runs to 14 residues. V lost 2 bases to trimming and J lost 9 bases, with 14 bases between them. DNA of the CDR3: TGTGCCAGCAGCTTAATGAGGGTAGCTGGTGAGCAGTTCTTC. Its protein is CASSLMRVAGEQFF.

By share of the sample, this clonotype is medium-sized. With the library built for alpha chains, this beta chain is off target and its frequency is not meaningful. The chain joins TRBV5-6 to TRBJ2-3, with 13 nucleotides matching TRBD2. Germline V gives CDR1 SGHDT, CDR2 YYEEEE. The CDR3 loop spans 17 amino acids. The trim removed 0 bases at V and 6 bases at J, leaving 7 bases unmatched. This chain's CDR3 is CASSLARTSGGRDTQYF. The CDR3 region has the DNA TGTGCCAGCAGCTTGGCCAGGACTAGCGGGGGTCGGGATACGCAGTATTTT.

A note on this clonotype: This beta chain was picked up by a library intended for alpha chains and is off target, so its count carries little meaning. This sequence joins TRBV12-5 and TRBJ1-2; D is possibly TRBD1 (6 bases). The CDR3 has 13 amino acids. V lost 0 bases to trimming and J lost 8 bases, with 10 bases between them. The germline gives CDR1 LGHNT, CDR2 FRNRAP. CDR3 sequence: CASGLVPGQGYTF. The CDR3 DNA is TGTGCTAGTGGTTTGGTACCCGGACAGGGCTACACCTTC.

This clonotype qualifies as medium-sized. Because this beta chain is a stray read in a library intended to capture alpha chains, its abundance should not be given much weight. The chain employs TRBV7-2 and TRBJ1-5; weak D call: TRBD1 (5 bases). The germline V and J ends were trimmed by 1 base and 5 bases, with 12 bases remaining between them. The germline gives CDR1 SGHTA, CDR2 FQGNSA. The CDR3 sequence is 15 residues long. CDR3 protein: CASSLGGGGDQPQHF. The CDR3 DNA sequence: TGTGCCAGCAGCTTAGGGGGTGGAGGGGATCAGCCCCAGCATTTT.

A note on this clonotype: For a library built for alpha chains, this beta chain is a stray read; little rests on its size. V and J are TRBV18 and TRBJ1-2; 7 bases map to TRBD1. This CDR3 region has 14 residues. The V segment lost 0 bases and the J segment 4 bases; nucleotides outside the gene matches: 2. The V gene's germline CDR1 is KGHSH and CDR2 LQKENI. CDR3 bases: TGTGCCAGCTCACCACCGACAGGGACCTATGGCTACACCTTC. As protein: CASSPPTGTYGYTF. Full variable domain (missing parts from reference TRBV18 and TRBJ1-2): NAGVMQNPRHLVRRRGQEARLRCSPMKGHSHVYWYRQLPEEGLKFMVYLQKENIIDESGMPKERFSAEFPKEGPSILRIQQVVRGDSAAYFCASSPPTGTYGYTFGSGTRLTVV.

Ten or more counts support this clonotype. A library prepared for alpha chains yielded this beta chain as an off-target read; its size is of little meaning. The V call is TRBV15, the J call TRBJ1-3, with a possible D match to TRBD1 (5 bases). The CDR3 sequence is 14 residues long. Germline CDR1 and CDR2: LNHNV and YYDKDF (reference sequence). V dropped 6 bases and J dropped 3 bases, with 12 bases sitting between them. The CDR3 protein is CATSFSRVGNTIYF. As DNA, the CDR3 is TGTGCCACCAGTTTCTCCAGGGTTGGAAACACCATATATTTT.

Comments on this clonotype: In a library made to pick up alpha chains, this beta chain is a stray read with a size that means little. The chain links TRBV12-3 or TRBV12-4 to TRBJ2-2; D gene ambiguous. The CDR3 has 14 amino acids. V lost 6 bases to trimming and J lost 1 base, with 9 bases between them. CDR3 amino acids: CASSYSLNTGELFF. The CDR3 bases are TGTGCCAGCAGCTACTCACTGAACACCGGGGAGCTGTTTTTT.

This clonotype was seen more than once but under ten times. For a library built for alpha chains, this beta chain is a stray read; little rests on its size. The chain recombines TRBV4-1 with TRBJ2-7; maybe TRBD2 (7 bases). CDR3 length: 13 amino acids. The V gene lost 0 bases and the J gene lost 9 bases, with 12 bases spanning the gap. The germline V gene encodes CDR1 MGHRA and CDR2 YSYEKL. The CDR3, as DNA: TGCGCCAGCAGCCAAGATAGGGGAGGGGGGCAGTACTTC. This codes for CASSQDRGGGQYF.

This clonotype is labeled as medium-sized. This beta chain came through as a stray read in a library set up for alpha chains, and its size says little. In DNA form, the CDR3 reads TGCAGCGTTGGAAGCCCGGGACAGGACATCCTACGACCCCAGAACACTGAAGCTTTCTTT. The encoded protein is CSVGSPGQDILRPQNTEAFF. The chain couples TRBV29-1 to TRBJ1-1; 8 nucleotides match TRBD1. The CDR3 extends over 20 amino acids. In germline, CDR1 is SQVTM, CDR2 ANQGSEA. V lost 4 bases, J lost 1 base, and 23 bases stayed unmatched.

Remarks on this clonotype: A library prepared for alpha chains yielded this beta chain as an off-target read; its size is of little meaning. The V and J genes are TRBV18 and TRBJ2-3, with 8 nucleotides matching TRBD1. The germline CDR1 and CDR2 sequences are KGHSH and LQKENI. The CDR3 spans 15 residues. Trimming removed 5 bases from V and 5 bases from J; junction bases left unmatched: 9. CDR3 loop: CASSNTQGAGDTQYF. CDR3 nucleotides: TGTGCCAGCTCAAATACCCAGGGGGCAGGAGATACGCAGTATTTT.

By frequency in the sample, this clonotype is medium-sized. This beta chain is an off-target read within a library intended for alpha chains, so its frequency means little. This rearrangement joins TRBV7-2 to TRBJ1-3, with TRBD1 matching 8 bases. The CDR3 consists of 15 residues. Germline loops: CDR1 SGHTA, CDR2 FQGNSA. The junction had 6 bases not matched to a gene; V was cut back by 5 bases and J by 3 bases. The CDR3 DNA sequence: TGTGCCAGCAGCACCCAGGGGGCTGGTGGAAACACCATATATTTT. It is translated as CASSTQGAGGNTIYF.

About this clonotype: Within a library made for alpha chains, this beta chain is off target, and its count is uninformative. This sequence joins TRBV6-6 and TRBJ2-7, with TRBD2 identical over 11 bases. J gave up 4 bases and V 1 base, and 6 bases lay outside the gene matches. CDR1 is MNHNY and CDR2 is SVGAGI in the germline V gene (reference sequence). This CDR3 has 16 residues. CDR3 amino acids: CASSYYTSGGTYEQYF. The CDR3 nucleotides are TGTGCCAGCAGTTACTATACTAGCGGGGGAACTTACGAGCAGTACTTC.

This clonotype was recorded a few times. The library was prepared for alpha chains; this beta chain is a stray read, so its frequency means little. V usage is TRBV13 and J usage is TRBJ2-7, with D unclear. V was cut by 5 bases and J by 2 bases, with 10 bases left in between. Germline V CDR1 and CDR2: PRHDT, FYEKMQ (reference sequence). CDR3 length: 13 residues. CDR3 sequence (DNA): TGTGCCAGCAGCCCCAGCGAAACCTACGAGCAGTACTTC. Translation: CASSPSETYEQYF.

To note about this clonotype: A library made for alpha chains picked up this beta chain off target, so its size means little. The DNA of the CDR3 is TGTGCCAGCAGCCAAGGTGGGGCTAGCACAGATACGCAGTATTTT. The encoded protein is CASSQGGASTDTQYF. The rearrangement links TRBV3-1 to TRBJ2-3; perhaps TRBD1 as D (5 bases). Trimming cost V 1 base and J 0 bases, with 8 bases left between them. The CDR3 is 15 residues long. In germline, CDR1 is LGHDT, CDR2 YNNKEL (reference sequence).

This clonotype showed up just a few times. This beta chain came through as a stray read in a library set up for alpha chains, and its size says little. In nucleotides, the CDR3 is TGCGCCAGCAGCCAAGGGCAGGGTGTCAACGAGCAGTACTTC. Its translation is CASSQGQGVNEQYF. The chain employs TRBV4-1 and TRBJ2-7; D possibly corresponds to TRBD1 (5 bases). V shed 1 base and J shed 5 bases, with 12 bases lying between them. The germline gives CDR1 MGHRA, CDR2 YSYEKL. The CDR3 loop spans 14 amino acids.

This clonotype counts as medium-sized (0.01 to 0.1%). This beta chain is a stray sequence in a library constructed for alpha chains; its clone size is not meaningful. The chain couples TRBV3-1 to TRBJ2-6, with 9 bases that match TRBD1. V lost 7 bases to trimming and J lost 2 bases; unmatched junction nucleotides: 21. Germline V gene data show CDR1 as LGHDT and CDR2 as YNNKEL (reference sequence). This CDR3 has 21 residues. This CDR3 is CASTQAVQARTGVPGANVLTF. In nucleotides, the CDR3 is TGTGCCAGCACCCAGGCGGTTCAAGCTAGGACAGGGGTTCCTGGGGCCAACGTCCTGACTTTC.

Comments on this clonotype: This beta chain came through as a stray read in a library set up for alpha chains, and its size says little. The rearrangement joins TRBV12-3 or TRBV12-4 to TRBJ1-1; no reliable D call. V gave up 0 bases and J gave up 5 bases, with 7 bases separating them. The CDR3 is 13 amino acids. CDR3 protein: CASSLAGATEAFF. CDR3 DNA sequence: TGTGCCAGCAGTTTAGCAGGTGCTACTGAAGCTTTCTTT.

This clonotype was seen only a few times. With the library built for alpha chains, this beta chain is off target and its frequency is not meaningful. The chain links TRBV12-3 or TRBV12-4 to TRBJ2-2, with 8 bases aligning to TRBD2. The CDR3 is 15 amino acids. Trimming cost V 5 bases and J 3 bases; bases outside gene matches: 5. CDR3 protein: CASSVRGGYTGELFF. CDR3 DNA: TGTGCCAGCAGTGTCCGCGGGGGGTACACCGGGGAGCTGTTTTTT.

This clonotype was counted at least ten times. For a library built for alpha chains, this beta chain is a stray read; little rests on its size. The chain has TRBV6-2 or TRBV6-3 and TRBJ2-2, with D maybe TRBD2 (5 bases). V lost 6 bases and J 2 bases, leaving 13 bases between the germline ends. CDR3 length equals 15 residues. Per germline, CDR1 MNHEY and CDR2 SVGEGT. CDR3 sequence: CASSWERINTGELFF. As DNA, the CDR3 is TGTGCCAGCAGCTGGGAGCGGATTAACACCGGGGAGCTGTTTTTT.

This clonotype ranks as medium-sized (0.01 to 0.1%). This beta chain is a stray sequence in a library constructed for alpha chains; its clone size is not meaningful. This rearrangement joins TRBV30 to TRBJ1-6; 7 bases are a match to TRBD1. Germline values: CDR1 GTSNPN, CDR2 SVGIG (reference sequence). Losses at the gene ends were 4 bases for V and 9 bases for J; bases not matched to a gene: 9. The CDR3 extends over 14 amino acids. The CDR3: CAWTPGGKASPLHF. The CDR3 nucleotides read TGTGCCTGGACCCCAGGGGGGAAGGCTTCACCCCTCCACTTT.

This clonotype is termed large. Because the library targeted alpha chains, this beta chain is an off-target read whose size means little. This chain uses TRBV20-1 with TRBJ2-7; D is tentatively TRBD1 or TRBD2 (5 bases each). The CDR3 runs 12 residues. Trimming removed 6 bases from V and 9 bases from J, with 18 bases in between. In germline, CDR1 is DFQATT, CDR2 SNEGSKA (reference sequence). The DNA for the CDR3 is TGCAGTGCATCCGGGACGCCGAACCCGCAGTACTTC. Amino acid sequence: CSASGTPNPQYF.

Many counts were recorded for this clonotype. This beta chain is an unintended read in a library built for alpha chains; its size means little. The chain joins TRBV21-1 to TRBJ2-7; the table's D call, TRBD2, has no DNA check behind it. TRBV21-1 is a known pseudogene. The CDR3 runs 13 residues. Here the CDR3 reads CAIPLAEAYEQYF. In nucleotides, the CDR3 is TGTGCCATCCCTCTGGCAGAAGCCTACGAGCAGTACTTC.